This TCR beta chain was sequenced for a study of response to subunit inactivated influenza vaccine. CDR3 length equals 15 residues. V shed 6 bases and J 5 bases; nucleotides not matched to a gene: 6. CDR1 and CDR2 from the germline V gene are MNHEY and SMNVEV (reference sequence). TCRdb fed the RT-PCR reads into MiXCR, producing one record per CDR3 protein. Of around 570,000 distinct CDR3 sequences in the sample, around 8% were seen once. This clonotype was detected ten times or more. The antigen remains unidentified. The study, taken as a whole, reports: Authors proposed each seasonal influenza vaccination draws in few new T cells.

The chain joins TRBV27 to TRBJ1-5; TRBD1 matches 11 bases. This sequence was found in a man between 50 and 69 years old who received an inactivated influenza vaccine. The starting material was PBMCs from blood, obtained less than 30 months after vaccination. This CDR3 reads CASRMGQGDYQPQHF. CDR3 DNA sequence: TGTGCCAGCAGAATGGGACAGGGGGACTATCAGCCCCAGCATTTT.